A selection of T cell receptor beta chains follows, all from one sample in a study of blood T cell repertoires in COVID-19. Data came from immunoSEQ multiplex PCR; TCRdb stores just in-frame clones and leaves some out. Of more than 200,000 clones in the sample, roughly four fifths were seen once. Specimen: peripheral blood. All receptors derive from a man in his forties or fifties with active or convalescent COVID-19. Both conserved end residues are part of each CDR3. The order of the fields is J gene, CDR3 length, clone size, V gene, D gene, CDR3 DNA, CDR3 protein. A D gene is named only where the DNA matches it firmly. Rows give clone size only sometimes, using once, few, many, or a class for an expanded clone.

>TRBJ1-2|14|-|TRBV6-4|TRBD1
TGTGCCAGCAGTCCGAATGGACAGGGTAGCGGCTACACCTTC
CASSPNGQGSGYTF
>TRBJ2-5|15|-|TRBV9|TRBD2
TGTGCCAGCAGCCTTAGGGGACTAGCAGGAGAGACCCAGTACTTC
CASSLRGLAGETQYF
>TRBJ2-7|15|once|TRBV4-1|TRBD2
TGCGCCAGCAGCCCCCCCGGGGGGGTCCCCTACGAGCAGTACTTC
CASSPPGGVPYEQYF
>TRBJ1-3|13|-|TRBV2|-
TGTGCCAGCATCCCCCGGGGGGGAAACACCATATATTTT
CASIPRGGNTIYF
>TRBJ1-4|13|-|TRBV30|-
TGTGCCTGGAGTGTACACAGCAATGAAAAACTGTTTTTT
CAWSVHSNEKLFF
>TRBJ1-4|13|-|TRBV11-2|-
TGTGCCAGCAGCTTAGTGGAGAAGGAAAAACTGTTTTTT
CASSLVEKEKLFF
>TRBJ1-2|15|-|TRBV2|-
TGTGCCAGCAGTGAAGGGTATCCAGGATCCTATGGCTACACCTTC
CASSEGYPGSYGYTF
>TRBJ2-1|17|-|TRBV5-1|TRBD2
TGCGCCAGCAGAACCGGACTAGCGGGGGGGAGTAGGTATGAGCAGTTCTTC
CASRTGLAGGSRYEQFF
>TRBJ1-6|15|-|TRBV5-1|TRBD1
TGCGCCAGCAGCTTGGTCGGCAGGGGGCTTTCACCCCTCCACTTT
CASSLVGRGLSPLHF
>TRBJ2-7|15|once|TRBV6-5|-
TGTGCCAGCAGTCCCCCCAAGGGGAACTCCTACGAGCAGTACTTC
CASSPPKGNSYEQYF
>TRBJ2-1|14|few|TRBV3-1/TRBV3-2|-
TGTGCCAGCAGCCTTCTGAGCTCCTACAATGAGCAGTTCTTC
CASSLLSSYNEQFF
>TRBJ1-4|16|-|TRBV6-5|-
TGTGCCAGCAGTTATCGTCTACAGGGACCTAATGAAAAACTGTTTTTT
CASSYRLQGPNEKLFF